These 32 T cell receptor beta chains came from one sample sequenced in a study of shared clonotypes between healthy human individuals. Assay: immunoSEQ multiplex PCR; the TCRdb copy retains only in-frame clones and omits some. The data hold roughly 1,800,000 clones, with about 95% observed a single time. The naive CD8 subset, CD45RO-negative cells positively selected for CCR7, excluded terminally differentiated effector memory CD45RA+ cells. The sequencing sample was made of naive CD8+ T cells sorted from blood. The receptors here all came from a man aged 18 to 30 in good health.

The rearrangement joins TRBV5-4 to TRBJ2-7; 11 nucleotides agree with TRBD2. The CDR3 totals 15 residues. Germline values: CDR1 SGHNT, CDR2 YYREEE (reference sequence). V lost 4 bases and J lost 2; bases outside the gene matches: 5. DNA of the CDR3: TGTGCCAGCAGCACTCTAGCGGGGGGAACCTACGAGCAGTACTTC. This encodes CASSTLAGGTYEQYF.

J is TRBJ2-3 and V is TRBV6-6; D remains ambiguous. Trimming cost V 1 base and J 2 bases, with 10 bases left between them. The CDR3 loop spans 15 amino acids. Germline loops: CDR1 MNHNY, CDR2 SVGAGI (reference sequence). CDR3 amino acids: CASSYLSFYTDTQYF. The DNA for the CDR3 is TGTGCCAGCAGTTACTTATCCTTTTACACAGATACGCAGTATTTT.

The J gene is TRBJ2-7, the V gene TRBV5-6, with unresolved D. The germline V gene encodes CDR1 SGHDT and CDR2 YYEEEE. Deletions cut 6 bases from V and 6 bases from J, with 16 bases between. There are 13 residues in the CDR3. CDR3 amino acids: CASITAGVGEQYF. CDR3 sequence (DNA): TGTGCCAGCATCACGGCTGGGGTCGGCGAGCAGTACTTC.

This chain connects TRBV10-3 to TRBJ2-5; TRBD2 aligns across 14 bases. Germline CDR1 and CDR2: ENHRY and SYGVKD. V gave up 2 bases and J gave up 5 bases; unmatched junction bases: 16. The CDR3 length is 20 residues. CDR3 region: CAISEPQTSGGAVGPETQYF. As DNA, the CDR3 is TGTGCCATCAGTGAGCCCCAGACTAGCGGGGGGGCCGTAGGCCCGGAGACCCAGTACTTC.

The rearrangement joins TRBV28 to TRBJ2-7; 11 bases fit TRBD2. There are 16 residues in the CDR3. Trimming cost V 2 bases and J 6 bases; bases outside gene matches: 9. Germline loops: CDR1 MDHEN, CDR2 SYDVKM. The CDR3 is CASSLTSGGPAGEQYF. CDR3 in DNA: TGTGCCAGCAGTTTAACTAGCGGGGGCCCCGCGGGCGAGCAGTACTTC. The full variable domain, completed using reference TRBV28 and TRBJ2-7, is DVKVTQSSRYLVKRTGEKVFLECVQDMDHENMFWYRQDPGLGLRLIYFSYDVKMKEKGDIPEGYSVSREKKERFSLILESASTNQTSMYLCASSLTSGGPAGEQYFGPGTRLTVT.

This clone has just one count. CDR3 bases: TGTGCCAGCAGTTATGGGGAATCAGCCTACGAGCAGTACTTC. It specifies CASSYGESAYEQYF. The chain couples TRBV6-6 to TRBJ2-7; D gene unclear. V dropped 3 bases and J dropped 2 bases, with 11 bases sitting between them. The CDR3 has 14 residues. Germline V gene lookup returns CDR1 MNHNY and CDR2 SVGAGI (reference sequence).

The CDR3 is CASSPSLSSYEQYF. CDR3 DNA sequence: TGTGCCAGCAGCCCTAGTCTATCATCCTACGAGCAGTACTTC. The V call is TRBV7-9, the J call TRBJ2-7, with D unclear. Germline values: CDR1 SEHNR, CDR2 FQNEAQ (reference sequence). V dropped 5 bases and J dropped 1 base, with 12 bases sitting between them. The CDR3 totals 14 residues.

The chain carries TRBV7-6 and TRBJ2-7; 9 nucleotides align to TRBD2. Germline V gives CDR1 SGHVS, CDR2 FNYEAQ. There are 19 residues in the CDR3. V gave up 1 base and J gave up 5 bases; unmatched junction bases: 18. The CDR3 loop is CASSLVAGVFPTTHHEQYF. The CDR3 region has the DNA TGTGCCAGCAGCTTAGTAGCGGGAGTGTTCCCAACTACCCACCACGAGCAGTACTTC.

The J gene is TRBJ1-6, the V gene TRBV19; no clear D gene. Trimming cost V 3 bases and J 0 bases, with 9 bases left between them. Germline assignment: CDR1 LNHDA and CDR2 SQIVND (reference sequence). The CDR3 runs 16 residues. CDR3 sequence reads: CASSMAGSSYNSPLHF. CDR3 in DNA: TGTGCCAGTAGTATGGCCGGTAGCTCCTATAATTCACCCCTCCACTTT.

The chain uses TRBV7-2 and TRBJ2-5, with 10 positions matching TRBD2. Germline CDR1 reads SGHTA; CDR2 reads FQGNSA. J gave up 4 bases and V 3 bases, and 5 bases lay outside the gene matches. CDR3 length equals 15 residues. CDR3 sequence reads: CASSFFRLAGETQYF. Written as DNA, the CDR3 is TGTGCCAGCAGCTTCTTTCGACTAGCGGGAGAGACCCAGTACTTC.

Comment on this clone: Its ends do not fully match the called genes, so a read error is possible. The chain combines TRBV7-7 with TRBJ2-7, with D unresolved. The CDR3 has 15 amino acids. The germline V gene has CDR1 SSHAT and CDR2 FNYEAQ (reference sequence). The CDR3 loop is CASSLSSAGDYEQYF. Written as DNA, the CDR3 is TGTGCTAGCAGCTTATCTTCCGCAGGTGACTACGAGCAGTACTTC.

The CDR3 region has the DNA TGTGCCAGCAGTTTGGGCGGGACAGGGGGTCGTAACGAGCAGTACTTC. As protein: CASSLGGTGGRNEQYF. V is TRBV27 and J is TRBJ2-7, with 11 nucleotides matching TRBD1. Germline CDR1 MNHEY, CDR2 SMNVEV (reference sequence). The trim removed 3 bases at V and 5 bases at J, leaving 9 bases unmatched. CDR3 length equals 16 residues.

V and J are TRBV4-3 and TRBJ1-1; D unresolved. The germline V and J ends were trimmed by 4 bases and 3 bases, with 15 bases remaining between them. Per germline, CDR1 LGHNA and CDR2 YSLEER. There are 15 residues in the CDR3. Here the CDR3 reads CASSPRVIPDTEAFF. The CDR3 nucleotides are TGCGCCAGCAGCCCACGGGTAATCCCGGACACTGAAGCTTTCTTT.

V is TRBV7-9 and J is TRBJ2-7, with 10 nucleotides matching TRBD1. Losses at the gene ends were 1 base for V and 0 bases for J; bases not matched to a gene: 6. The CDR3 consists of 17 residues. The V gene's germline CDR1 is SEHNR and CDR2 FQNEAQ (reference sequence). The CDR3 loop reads CASSLEGTGVSSYEQYF. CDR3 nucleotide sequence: TGTGCCAGCAGCTTAGAAGGGACAGGGGTCTCCTCCTACGAGCAGTACTTC.

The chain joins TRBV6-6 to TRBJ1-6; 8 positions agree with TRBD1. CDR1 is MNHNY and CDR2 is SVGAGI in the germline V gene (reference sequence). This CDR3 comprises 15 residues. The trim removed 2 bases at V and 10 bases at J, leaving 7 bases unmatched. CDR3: CASSYTTGVGSPLHF. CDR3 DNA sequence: TGTGCCAGCAGTTACACGACAGGGGTGGGATCACCCCTCCACTTT.

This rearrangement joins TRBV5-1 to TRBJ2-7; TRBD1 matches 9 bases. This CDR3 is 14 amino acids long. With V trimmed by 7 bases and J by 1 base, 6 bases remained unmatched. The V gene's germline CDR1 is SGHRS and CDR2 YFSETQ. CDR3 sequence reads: CASGTGTGSYEQYF. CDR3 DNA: TGCGCCAGCGGAACTGGGACAGGGTCCTACGAGCAGTACTTC. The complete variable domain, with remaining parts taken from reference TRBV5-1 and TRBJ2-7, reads KAGVTQTPRYLIKTRGQQVTLSCSPISGHRSVSWYQQTPGQGLQFLFEYFSETQRNKGNFPGRFSGRQFSNSRSEMNVSTLELGDSALYLCASGTGTGSYEQYFGPGTRLTVT.

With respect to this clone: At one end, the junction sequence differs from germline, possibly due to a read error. CDR3 residues: CASSEDGATSWGYTF. In nucleotides, the CDR3 is TGTGCCAGCAGCGAAGACGGGGCGACTTCATGGGGCTACACCTTC. The chain couples TRBV4-2 to TRBJ1-2; D may be TRBD1 (5 bases). The CDR3 covers 15 residues. The germline CDR1 and CDR2 sequences are LGHNA and YNFKEQ.

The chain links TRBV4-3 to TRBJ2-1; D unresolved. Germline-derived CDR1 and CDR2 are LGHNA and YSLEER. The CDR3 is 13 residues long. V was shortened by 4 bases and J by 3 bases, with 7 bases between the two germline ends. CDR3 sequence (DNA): TGCGCCAGCAGCCCCAGACTCTACAATGAGCAGTTCTTC. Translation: CASSPRLYNEQFF.

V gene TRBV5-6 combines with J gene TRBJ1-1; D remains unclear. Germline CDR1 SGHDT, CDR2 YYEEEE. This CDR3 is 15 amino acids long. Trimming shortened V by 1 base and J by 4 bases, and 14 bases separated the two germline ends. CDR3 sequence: CASSLYQGLGTEAFF. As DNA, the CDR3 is TGTGCCAGCAGCTTGTATCAAGGGCTAGGCACTGAAGCTTTCTTT.

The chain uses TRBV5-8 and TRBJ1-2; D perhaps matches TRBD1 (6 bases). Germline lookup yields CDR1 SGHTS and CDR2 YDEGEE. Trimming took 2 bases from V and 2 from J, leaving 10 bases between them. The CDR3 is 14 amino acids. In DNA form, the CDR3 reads TGTGCCAGCAGCTTTCCCGGGACAAACTATGGCTACACCTTC. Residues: CASSFPGTNYGYTF.

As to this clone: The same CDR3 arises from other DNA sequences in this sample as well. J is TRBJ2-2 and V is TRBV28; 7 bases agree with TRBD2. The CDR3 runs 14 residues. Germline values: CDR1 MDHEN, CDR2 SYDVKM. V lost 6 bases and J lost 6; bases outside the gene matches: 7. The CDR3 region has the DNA TGTGCCAGCAGCCTGACTGGGGGGGCCGGGGAGCTGTTTTTT. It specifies CASSLTGGAGELFF.

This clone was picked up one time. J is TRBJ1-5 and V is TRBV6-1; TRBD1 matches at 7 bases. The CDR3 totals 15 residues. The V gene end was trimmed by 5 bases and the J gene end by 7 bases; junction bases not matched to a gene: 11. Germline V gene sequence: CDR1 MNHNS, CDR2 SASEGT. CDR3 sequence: CASSNDRVSRQPQHF. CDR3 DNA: TGTGCCAGCAGTAATGACAGGGTCTCCAGGCAGCCCCAGCATTTT.

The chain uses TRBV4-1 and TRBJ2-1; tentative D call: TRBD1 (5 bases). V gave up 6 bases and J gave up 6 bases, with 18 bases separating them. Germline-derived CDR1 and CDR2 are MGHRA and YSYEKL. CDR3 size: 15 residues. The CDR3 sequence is CASSQLQGSINEQFF. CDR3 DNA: TGCGCCAGCAGTCAGCTTCAGGGAAGTATCAATGAGCAGTTCTTC.

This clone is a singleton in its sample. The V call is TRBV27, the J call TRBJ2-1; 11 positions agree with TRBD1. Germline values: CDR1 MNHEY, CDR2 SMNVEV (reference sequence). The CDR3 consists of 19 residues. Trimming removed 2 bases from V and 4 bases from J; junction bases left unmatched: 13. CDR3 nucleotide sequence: TGTGCCAGCAGTTTAATTCCGGACAGGGGGCTAGCGGGATACAATGAGCAGTTCTTC. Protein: CASSLIPDRGLAGYNEQFF.

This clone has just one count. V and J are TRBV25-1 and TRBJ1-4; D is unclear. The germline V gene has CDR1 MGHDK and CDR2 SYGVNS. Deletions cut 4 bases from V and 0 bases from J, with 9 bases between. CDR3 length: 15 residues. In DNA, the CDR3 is TGTGCCAGCAGTGGTGGGATCCCAACTAATGAAAAACTGTTTTTT. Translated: CASSGGIPTNEKLFF.

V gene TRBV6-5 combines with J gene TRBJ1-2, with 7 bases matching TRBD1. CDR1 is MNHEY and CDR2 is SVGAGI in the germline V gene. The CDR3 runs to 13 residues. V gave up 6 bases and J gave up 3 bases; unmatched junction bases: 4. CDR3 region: CASSETGDYGYTF. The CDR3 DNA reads TGTGCCAGCAGCGAAACAGGGGACTATGGCTACACCTTC.

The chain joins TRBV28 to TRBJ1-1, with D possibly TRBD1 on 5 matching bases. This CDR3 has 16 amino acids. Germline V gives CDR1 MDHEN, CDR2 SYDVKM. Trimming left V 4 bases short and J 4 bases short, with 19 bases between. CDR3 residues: CASSSPFTKGLTEAFF. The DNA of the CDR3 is TGTGCCAGCAGTTCCCCTTTTACGAAGGGACTCACTGAAGCTTTCTTT.

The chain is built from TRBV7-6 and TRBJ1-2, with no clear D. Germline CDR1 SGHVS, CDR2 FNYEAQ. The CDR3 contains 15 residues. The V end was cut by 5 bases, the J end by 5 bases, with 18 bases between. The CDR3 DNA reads TGTGCCAGCAGCCCCGCCCCGGCCGATTATTATGGCTACACCTTC. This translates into CASSPAPADYYGYTF.

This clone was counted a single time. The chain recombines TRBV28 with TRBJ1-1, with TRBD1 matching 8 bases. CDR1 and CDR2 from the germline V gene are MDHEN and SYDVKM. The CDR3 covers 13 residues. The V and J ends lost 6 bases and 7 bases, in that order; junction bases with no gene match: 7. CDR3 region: CASSHRGSNEAFF. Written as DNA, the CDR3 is TGTGCCAGCAGCCACAGGGGGAGTAATGAAGCTTTCTTT.

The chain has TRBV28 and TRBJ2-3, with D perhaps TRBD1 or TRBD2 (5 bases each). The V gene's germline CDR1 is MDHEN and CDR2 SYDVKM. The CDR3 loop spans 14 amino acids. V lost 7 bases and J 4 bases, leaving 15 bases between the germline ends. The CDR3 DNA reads TGTGCCAGCAACCCAAGGATGGGGGCAGATACGCAGTATTTT. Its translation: CASNPRMGADTQYF.

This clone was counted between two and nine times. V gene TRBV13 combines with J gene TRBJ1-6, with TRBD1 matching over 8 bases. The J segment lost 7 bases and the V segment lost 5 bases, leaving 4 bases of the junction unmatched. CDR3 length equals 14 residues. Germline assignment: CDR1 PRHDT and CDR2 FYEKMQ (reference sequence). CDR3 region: CASSPRQGNSPLHF. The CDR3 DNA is TGTGCCAGCAGCCCCCGACAGGGGAATTCACCCCTCCACTTT.

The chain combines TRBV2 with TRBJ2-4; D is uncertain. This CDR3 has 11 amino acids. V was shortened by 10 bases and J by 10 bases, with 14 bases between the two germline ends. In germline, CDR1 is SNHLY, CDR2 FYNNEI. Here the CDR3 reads CATYEVGIQYF. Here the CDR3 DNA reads TGTGCCACCTACGAGGTTGGGATTCAGTACTTC.